This section outlines one T cell receptor beta chain sequence together with its context. Its antigen is not known. TCRdb keeps only in-frame clones here, not all; method: immunoSEQ multiplex PCR. The table includes 2 million to 2.5 million clones, 90% to 97% detected once. The CDR3 loop spans 15 amino acids. Germline-derived CDR1 and CDR2 are MRHNA and SNTAGT. V trimming: 4 bases; J trimming: 2 bases; junction bases outside the gene matches: 8. This sample was included in a study of shared clonotypes between healthy human individuals. About the research overall: Per donor, CD8 memory used one plate, CD8 naive used two, CD4 memory used three and CD4 naive used three. Study-wide results and caveats: When compared with the clonotypes that were shared by all four sorted-subset donors, the non-shared clonotypes turned out to have lower generation probabilities.

Sequencing was carried out using naive CD4+ T cells sorted from blood. Subset: CD45RA+ positively selected. The genes are TRBV6-4 and TRBJ2-7, with 7 bases lining up with TRBD2. This TCR was recovered from a young man in good health. Here the CDR3 DNA reads TGTGCCAGCAGTGGGAGGACTAGACACCCCTACGAGCAGTACTTC. The encoded protein is CASSGRTRHPYEQYF.